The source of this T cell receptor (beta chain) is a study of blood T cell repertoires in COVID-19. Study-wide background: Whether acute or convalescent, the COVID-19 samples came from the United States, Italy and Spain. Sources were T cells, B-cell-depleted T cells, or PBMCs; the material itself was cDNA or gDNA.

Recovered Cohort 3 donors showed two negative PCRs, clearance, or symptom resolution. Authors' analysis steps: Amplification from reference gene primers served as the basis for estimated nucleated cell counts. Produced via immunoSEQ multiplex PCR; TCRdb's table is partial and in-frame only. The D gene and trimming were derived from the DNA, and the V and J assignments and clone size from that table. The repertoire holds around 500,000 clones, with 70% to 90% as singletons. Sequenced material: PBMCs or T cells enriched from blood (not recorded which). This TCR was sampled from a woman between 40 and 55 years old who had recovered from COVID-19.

This chain's CDR3 is CATSFFFRGPYHYGYTF. CDR3 coding DNA: TGTGCCACCAGCTTCTTTTTCAGGGGGCCGTATCACTATGGCTACACCTTC. The J gene is TRBJ1-2, the V gene TRBV24-1; TRBD1 matches at 8 bases. Losses at the gene ends were 7 bases for V and 3 bases for J; bases not matched to a gene: 15. Per the germline V gene, CDR1 is KGHDR and CDR2 is SFDVKD. CDR3 size: 17 residues.